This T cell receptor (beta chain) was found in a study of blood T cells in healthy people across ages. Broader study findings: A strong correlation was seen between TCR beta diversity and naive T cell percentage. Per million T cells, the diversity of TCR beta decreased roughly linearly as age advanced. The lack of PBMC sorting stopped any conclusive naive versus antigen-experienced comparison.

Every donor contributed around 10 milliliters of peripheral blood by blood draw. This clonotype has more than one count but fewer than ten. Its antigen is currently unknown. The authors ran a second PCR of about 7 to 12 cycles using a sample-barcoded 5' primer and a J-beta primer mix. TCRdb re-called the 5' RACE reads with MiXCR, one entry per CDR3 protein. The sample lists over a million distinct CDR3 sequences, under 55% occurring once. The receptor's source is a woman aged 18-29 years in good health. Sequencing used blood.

The CDR3 region is CSVGLSRLQGKQYF. CDR3 DNA sequence: TGCAGCGTTGGTCTTTCCCGACTACAGGGGAAGCAGTACTTC. This chain links TRBV29-1 with TRBJ2-4; 7 bases align to TRBD1. J was trimmed by 13 bases and V by 4 bases; bases with no gene match: 16. CDR3 length: 14 residues. In germline, CDR1 is SQVTM, CDR2 ANQGSEA.